This T cell receptor (beta chain) derives from a study of blood T cell repertoires in COVID-19. Across the study: Samples representing acute and convalescent COVID-19 were sourced from the United States, Italy and Spain. Sources were T cells, B-cell-depleted T cells, or PBMCs; the material itself was cDNA or gDNA.

After removal of 1 base from V and 3 bases from J, the junction contained 6 bases not matched to a gene. CDR3 length: 16 amino acids. The germline gives CDR1 LGHDT, CDR2 YNNKEL (reference sequence). How the authors handled the data: Counts of nucleated cells, estimated from reference gene primer amplification, were obtained. Measured with immunoSEQ multiplex PCR; TCRdb has only the in-frame clones, and not every one. Clonal size and the V and J genes are those of that table, whereas D and trimming came from the DNA. There are 300,000 to 400,000 clones in the sample; about 90% occur only once, and about 7% lies in the top ten. Seattle patients were enrolled while actively infected and followed longitudinally.

This chain uses TRBV3-1 (or the pseudogene TRBV3-2) with TRBJ2-1; 7 bases line up with TRBD2. Material for sequencing was peripheral blood. This clonotype was sampled from a woman aged 70-85 years with COVID-19, enrolled during active disease. Here the CDR3 DNA reads TGTGCCAGCAGCCAAGGTCACGGGGGGAACTACAATGAGCAGTTCTTC. Its protein product is CASSQGHGGNYNEQFF.